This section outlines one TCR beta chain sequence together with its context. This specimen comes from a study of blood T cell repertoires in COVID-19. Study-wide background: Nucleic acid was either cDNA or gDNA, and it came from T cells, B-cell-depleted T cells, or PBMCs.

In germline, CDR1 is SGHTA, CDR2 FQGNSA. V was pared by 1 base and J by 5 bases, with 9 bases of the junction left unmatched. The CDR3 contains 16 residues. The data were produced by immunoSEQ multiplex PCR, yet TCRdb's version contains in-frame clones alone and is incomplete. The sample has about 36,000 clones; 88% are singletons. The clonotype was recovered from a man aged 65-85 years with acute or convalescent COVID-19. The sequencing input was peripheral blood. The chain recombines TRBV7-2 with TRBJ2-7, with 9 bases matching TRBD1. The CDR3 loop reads CASSLVPGQGPHEQYF. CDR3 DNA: TGTGCCAGCAGCTTAGTCCCCGGACAGGGGCCTCACGAGCAGTACTTC.